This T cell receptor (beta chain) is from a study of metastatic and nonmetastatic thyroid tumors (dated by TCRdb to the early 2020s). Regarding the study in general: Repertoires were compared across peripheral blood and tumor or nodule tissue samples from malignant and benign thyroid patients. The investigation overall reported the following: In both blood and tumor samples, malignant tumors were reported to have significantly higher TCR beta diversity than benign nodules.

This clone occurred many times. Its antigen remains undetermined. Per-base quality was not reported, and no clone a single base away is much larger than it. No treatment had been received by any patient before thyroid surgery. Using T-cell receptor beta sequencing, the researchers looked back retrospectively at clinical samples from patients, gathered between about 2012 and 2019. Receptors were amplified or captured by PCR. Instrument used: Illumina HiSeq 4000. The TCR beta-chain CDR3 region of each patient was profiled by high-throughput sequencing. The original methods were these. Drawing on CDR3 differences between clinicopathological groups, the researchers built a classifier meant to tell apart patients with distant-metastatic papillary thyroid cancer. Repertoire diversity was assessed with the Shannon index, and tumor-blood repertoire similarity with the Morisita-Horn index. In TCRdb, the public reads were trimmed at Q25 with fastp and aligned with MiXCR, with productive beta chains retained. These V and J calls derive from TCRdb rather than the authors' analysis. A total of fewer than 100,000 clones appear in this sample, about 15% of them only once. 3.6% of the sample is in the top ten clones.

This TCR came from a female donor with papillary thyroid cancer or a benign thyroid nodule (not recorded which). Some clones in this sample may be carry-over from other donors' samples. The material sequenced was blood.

The CDR3 region has the sequence CASSLTGTGNTIYF. The DNA sequence reads TGTGCCAGCAGTTTAACTGGAACTGGAAACACCATATATTTT. The V gene is TRBV28 and the J gene is TRBJ1-3, with no D gene named confidently. CDR1 is given as MDHEN and CDR2 as SYDVKM, both from the germline V gene. Cut back by 2 bases and 2 bases, the V and J ends lie 7 bases apart. From its cysteine to its phenylalanine, the CDR3 spans 14 amino acids. The only DNA kept is the CDR3, 42 bases in frame from the first base.